These 20 T cell receptor beta chains originate from one sample sequenced in a study of human T cells and chemical hapten exposure. Total RNA extraction was carried out from unfractionated whole blood. Individual cDNA molecules in this library carried unique molecular identifiers. TCRdb reanalysed the reads using MiXCR and keeps one entry per CDR3 protein. Counted here are around 120,000 distinct CDR3 sequences, 6.5% to 10% occurring once; the ten biggest clones make up around 1.4%. The sequenced sample consisted of whole blood. These receptors were obtained from a human donor in good health. Some clones in this sample may be carry-over from other donors' samples.

This chain connects TRBV15 to TRBJ2-2; 15 positions match TRBD2. This CDR3 is built from 18 residues. V shed 2 bases and J 6 bases; nucleotides not matched to a gene: 7. Germline V gene sequence: CDR1 LNHNV, CDR2 YYDKDF (reference sequence). CDR3 sequence reads: CATSRPRGLAGGPGELFF. The CDR3 bases are TGTGCCACCAGCAGACCCCGGGGACTAGCGGGAGGCCCCGGGGAGCTGTTTTTT.

This clonotype came up many times. The rearrangement joins TRBV29-1 to TRBJ1-1, with 11 bases fitting TRBD1. CDR1 is SQVTM and CDR2 is ANQGSEA in the germline V gene. Unmatched junction bases numbered 2, after V lost 7 bases and J lost 1 base. This CDR3 has 13 amino acids. CDR3 DNA sequence: TGCAGCGGGGGGACAGGGGGGAACACTGAAGCTTTCTTT. Translation gives CSGGTGGNTEAFF.

This clonotype occurred a few times. J is TRBJ1-2 and V is TRBV19; tentative D call: TRBD1 (5 bases). Trimming took off 1 base at V and 0 bases at J, with 9 bases between the two ends. This CDR3 comprises 15 residues. Germline loops: CDR1 LNHDA, CDR2 SQIVND (reference sequence). CDR3 DNA: TGTGCCAGTAGTATAGCTCCAGGGACTAACTATGGCTACACCTTC. Protein: CASSIAPGTNYGYTF.

This clonotype was seen a few times. V gene TRBV5-4 combines with J gene TRBJ1-1, with D maybe TRBD1 (6 bases). V was clipped by 7 bases and J by 1 base, with 26 bases between them. CDR1 and CDR2 (germline): SGHNT, YYREEE (reference sequence). The length of the CDR3 is 18 residues. CDR3 amino acids: CASAPRTGRSGGNTEAFF. Written as DNA, the CDR3 is TGTGCCAGCGCCCCCCGAACAGGGAGGTCCGGAGGGAACACTGAAGCTTTCTTT.

This clonotype was seen repeatedly, ten times or more. The V gene is TRBV29-1, the J gene TRBJ1-2, with D hard to call. The ends were cut back, 7 bases at V and 8 bases at J, with 14 bases in the middle. The CDR3 length is 11 residues. Germline-derived CDR1 and CDR2 are SQVTM and ANQGSEA. CDR3 sequence (DNA): TGCAGCGCCACGGTCCCCGAGGGCTACACCTTC. Amino acid sequence: CSATVPEGYTF. The variable domain in full, completed from reference TRBV29-1 and TRBJ1-2, reads SAVISQKPSRDICQRGTSLTIQCQVDSQVTMMFWYRQQPGQSLTLIATANQGSEATYESGFVIDKFPISRPNLTFSTLTVSNMSPEDSSIYLCSATVPEGYTFGSGTRLTVV.

This clonotype has at least ten counts. J is TRBJ2-7 and V is TRBV25-1; D gene ambiguous. Trimming took off 3 bases at V and 1 base at J, with 1 base between the two ends. This CDR3 is 11 amino acids long. In germline, CDR1 is MGHDK, CDR2 SYGVNS. CDR3 sequence: CASSESYEQYF. CDR3 bases: TGTGCCAGCAGTGAGTCCTACGAGCAGTACTTC.

This clonotype has more than one count but fewer than ten. J is TRBJ2-6 and V is TRBV12-3 or TRBV12-4; no reliable D call. V lost 6 bases and J lost 0, with 12 bases in between. This CDR3 contains 16 residues. The chain's CDR3 is CASSLGRSSGANVLTF. In DNA, the CDR3 is TGTGCCAGCAGCCTCGGACGGAGCTCTGGGGCCAACGTCCTGACTTTC.

This clonotype was detected ten times or more. The genes are TRBV5-1 and TRBJ2-7; 7 bases agree with TRBD2. Germline-derived CDR1 and CDR2 are SGHRS and YFSETQ. The CDR3 covers 13 residues. J gave up 3 bases and V 5 bases, and 5 bases lay outside the gene matches. The chain's CDR3 is CASSEGGGYEQYF. Here the CDR3 DNA reads TGCGCCAGCAGTGAGGGCGGGGGCTACGAGCAGTACTTC.

There are many counts of this clonotype. The genes are TRBV19 and TRBJ2-7, with 8 bases identical to TRBD1. There are 15 residues in the CDR3. J was trimmed by 2 bases and V by 3 bases; bases with no gene match: 6. From germline, CDR1 is LNHDA and CDR2 SQIVND (reference sequence). CDR3 nucleotide sequence: TGTGCCAGTAGTATTCAGGGACAGGCCACCTACGAGCAGTACTTC. It codes for CASSIQGQATYEQYF.

The chain recombines TRBV7-2 with TRBJ1-5; possible D gene TRBD1, 6 bases. Trimming left V 1 base short and J 0 bases short, with 7 bases between. The V gene's germline CDR1 is SGHTA and CDR2 FQGNSA. This CDR3 is 15 amino acids long. CDR3 DNA: TGTGCCAGCAGCTTAGTGGACAGTAGCAATCAGCCCCAGCATTTT. Residues: CASSLVDSSNQPQHF.

This clonotype appeared many times. V is TRBV5-6 and J is TRBJ2-3; D might be TRBD1 (5 bases). V was trimmed by 4 bases and J by 5 bases, leaving 17 bases between them. Germline values: CDR1 SGHDT, CDR2 YYEEEE. This CDR3 contains 15 residues. The CDR3 bases are TGTGCCAGCAGCCCCCCTGGGGCAGTCGGAGATACGCAGTATTTT. Translated, it gives CASSPPGAVGDTQYF.

There are a few counts of this clonotype. Given a much more abundant clone one base away, this may be a read error. V usage is TRBV6-4 and J usage is TRBJ2-1; 7 positions match TRBD2. There are 15 residues in the CDR3. The germline V gene has CDR1 MRHNA and CDR2 SNTAGT. The junction had 6 bases not matched to a gene; V was cut back by 0 bases and J by 7 bases. CDR3 protein: CASSDSETSMNEQFF. CDR3 nucleotide sequence: TGTGCCAGCAGTGACTCCGAGACTAGCATGAATGAGCAGTTCTTC.

In this sample, this clonotype turned up many times. The chain links TRBV7-3 to TRBJ1-2; the match to TRBD1 covers 9 bases. Looked up from germline, CDR1 is SGHTA and CDR2 is FQGTGA. The junction had 5 bases not matched to a gene; V was cut back by 5 bases and J by 4 bases. The CDR3 is made up of 14 amino acids. CDR3 residues: CASSPGQGRYGYTF. CDR3 DNA: TGTGCCAGCAGCCCGGGACAGGGTCGCTATGGCTACACCTTC.

This clonotype was seen at least ten times. The chain has TRBV7-6 and TRBJ2-7, with 9 nucleotides matching TRBD1. With V trimmed by 1 base and J by 0 bases, 1 base remained unmatched. The CDR3 covers 15 residues. CDR1 SGHVS and CDR2 FNYEAQ come from the germline V gene. This CDR3 is CASSLGQGGSYEQYF. The CDR3 DNA reads as TGTGCCAGCAGCTTAGGACAGGGGGGCTCCTACGAGCAGTACTTC.

This clonotype was detected many times. The chain uses TRBV5-5 and TRBJ1-3; D remains ambiguous. Germline assignment: CDR1 SGHKS and CDR2 YYEKEE (reference sequence). This CDR3 contains 15 residues. V lost 3 bases, J lost 1 base, and 11 bases lay in between. The CDR3 spells CASSSVLGSGNTIYF. CDR3 sequence (DNA): TGTGCCAGCAGCTCCGTACTGGGGTCTGGAAACACCATATATTTT.

The chain combines TRBV19 with TRBJ1-1; D is possibly TRBD1 (5 bases). Per the germline V gene, CDR1 is LNHDA and CDR2 is SQIVND (reference sequence). V gave up 6 bases and J gave up 0 bases, with 11 bases separating them. The CDR3 length is 14 residues. The CDR3 is CASRVAGVNTEAFF. CDR3 coding DNA: TGTGCCAGTAGAGTTGCGGGGGTGAACACTGAAGCTTTCTTT.

This clonotype was recorded at least ten times. The chain is built from TRBV29-1 and TRBJ2-3; D unclear. The V gene's germline CDR1 is SQVTM and CDR2 ANQGSEA. V lost 2 bases and J lost 6, with 6 bases in between. The CDR3 extends over 11 amino acids. CDR3 protein: CSVERSDTQYF. For the CDR3, the DNA is TGCAGCGTTGAACGGTCGGATACGCAGTATTTT.

In this sample, this clonotype turned up a few times. The chain uses TRBV6-2 or TRBV6-3 and TRBJ2-1; 11 bases are shared with TRBD1. The V gene end was trimmed by 5 bases and the J gene end by 4 bases; junction bases not matched to a gene: 13. The CDR3 loop spans 18 amino acids. Germline assignment: CDR1 MNHEY and CDR2 SVGEGT. CDR3 sequence reads: CASSKDRGHSQGYNEQFF. The CDR3 DNA reads TGTGCCAGCAGTAAGGACAGGGGGCACTCGCAGGGGTACAATGAGCAGTTCTTC.

The rearrangement uses TRBV29-1 and TRBJ1-2; 9 bases agree with TRBD1. The CDR3 loop spans 14 amino acids. V trimming: 3 bases; J trimming: 4 bases; junction bases outside the gene matches: 6. CDR1 is SQVTM, CDR2 ANQGSEA, per germline. CDR3 amino acids: CSVDSGQGFYGYTF. CDR3 in DNA: TGCAGCGTTGACTCCGGACAGGGGTTCTATGGCTACACCTTC.

This clonotype appeared many times. The chain recombines TRBV6-2 or TRBV6-3 with TRBJ2-1, with 8 bases fitting TRBD1. The germline CDR1 and CDR2 sequences are MNHEY and SVGEGT. The length of the CDR3 is 13 residues. V trimming: 6 bases; J trimming: 7 bases; junction bases outside the gene matches: 5. CDR3 nucleotides: TGTGCCAGCAGACCCACAGGGGGGAATGAGCAGTTCTTC. Amino acids: CASRPTGGNEQFF.